The 21 T cell receptor beta chains reported below all come from one sample, sequenced in a study of blood T cells in healthy people across ages. With a J-beta primer mix and a sample-barcoded 5' primer, a second PCR ran 7 to 11 cycles. From the 5' RACE reads, TCRdb called clonotypes with MiXCR, one entry per CDR3 protein. The sample lists some 1.5 million distinct CDR3 sequences, roughly 30% occurring once. Sequences were obtained from blood. Receptors originate from a woman aged 25 to 39 in good health.

CDR3 sequence: CASSYEWANEQFF. Written as DNA, the CDR3 is TGTGCCAGCAGTTACGAGTGGGCCAATGAGCAGTTCTTC. V and J are TRBV6-2 or TRBV6-3 and TRBJ2-1, with D unresolved. The CDR3 loop spans 13 amino acids. V lost 2 bases, J lost 6 bases, and 8 bases lay in between. The germline gives CDR1 MNHEY, CDR2 SVGEGT.

Worth noting for this clonotype: This may come from a read error, since a much larger clone is one base off. This CDR3 reads CATKRSGSGTQYF. CDR3 sequence (DNA): TGCGCCACCAAGAGATCAGGATCAGGGACCCAGTACTTC. The chain is built from TRBV10-2 and TRBJ2-4; D is ambiguous. The DNA end is more similar to TRBJ2-5, so the J call may be wrong. Germline V gene lookup returns CDR1 WSHSY and CDR2 SAAADI. The CDR3 covers 13 residues.

This clonotype was seen many times. The chain links TRBV18 to TRBJ1-2; D remains unclear. V was cut by 8 bases and J by 2 bases, with 9 bases left in between. Germline CDR1 is KGHSH and CDR2 is LQKENI. CDR3 length: 12 residues. The CDR3 sequence is CASSPQNYGYTF. DNA of the CDR3: TGTGCCAGCAGTCCCCAGAACTATGGCTACACCTTC. The full variable domain, rest sourced from reference TRBV18 and TRBJ1-2, is NAGVMQNPRHLVRRRGQEARLRCSPMKGHSHVYWYRQLPEEGLKFMVYLQKENIIDESGMPKERFSAEFPKEGPSILRIQQVVRGDSAAYFCASSPQNYGYTFGSGTRLTVV.

This clonotype turned up a few times. The chain joins TRBV20-1 to TRBJ2-7; maybe TRBD2 (6 bases). Germline V CDR1 and CDR2: DFQATT, SNEGSKA (reference sequence). The CDR3 loop spans 15 amino acids. V was shortened by 6 bases and J by 0 bases, with 18 bases between the two germline ends. The CDR3 sequence: CSAGLAGRSSYEQYF. The CDR3 DNA sequence: TGCAGTGCGGGCCTCGCAGGGAGGAGCTCCTACGAGCAGTACTTC.

V gene TRBV7-7 combines with J gene TRBJ2-5; no clear D. The J call is in doubt because the DNA end fits TRBJ2-1 better. Germline assignment: CDR1 SSHAT and CDR2 FNYEAQ (reference sequence). This CDR3 comprises 16 residues. CDR3 sequence: CASSPEVAEYQETQFF. In nucleotides, the CDR3 is TGTGCCAGCAGCCCCGAGGTGGCGGAGTACCAAGAGACCCAGTTCTTC.

This clonotype was seen repeatedly, ten times or more. CDR3 loop: CAISPRDSGIQYF. As DNA, the CDR3 is TGTGCCATCAGTCCACGGGACAGCGGCATTCAGTACTTC. This chain uses TRBV10-3 with TRBJ2-4; the match to TRBD1 covers 7 bases. CDR3 length: 13 amino acids. CDR1 is ENHRY, CDR2 SYGVKD, per germline. Trimming removed 5 bases from V and 9 bases from J; junction bases left unmatched: 7.

This clonotype was counted between two and nine times. This chain connects TRBV6-2 or TRBV6-3 to TRBJ1-5; D is undetermined. V dropped 2 bases and J dropped 3 bases, with 8 bases sitting between them. This CDR3 contains 14 residues. Germline CDR1 reads MNHEY; CDR2 reads SVGEGT. This CDR3 reads CASSYDSLNQPQHF. In DNA, the CDR3 is TGTGCCAGCAGTTACGATTCACTCAATCAGCCCCAGCATTTT.

A few counts support this clonotype. The chain recombines TRBV5-1 with TRBJ1-2, with 7 bases that match TRBD1. The J segment lost 4 bases and the V segment lost 0 bases, leaving 6 bases of the junction unmatched. Looked up from germline, CDR1 is SGHRS and CDR2 is YFSETQ. The CDR3 is 15 residues long. CDR3: CASSLDRGVGYGYTF. CDR3 coding DNA: TGCGCCAGCAGCTTGGACAGGGGAGTAGGCTATGGCTACACCTTC.

The chain couples TRBV7-2 to TRBJ2-5; TRBD2 agrees at 8 bases. This CDR3 has 15 amino acids. Germline V gene lookup returns CDR1 SGHTA and CDR2 FQGNSA. With 2 bases clipped from V and 5 bases from J, the junction kept 7 bases outside the gene matches. The CDR3 protein is CASSLSRLATETQYF. As DNA, the CDR3 is TGTGCCAGCAGCTTATCCCGACTAGCGACCGAGACCCAGTACTTC.

This clonotype was found many times. This chain connects TRBV5-1 to TRBJ1-1; D gene uncertain. CDR1 SGHRS and CDR2 YFSETQ come from the germline V gene. The CDR3 length is 15 residues. V lost 0 bases, J lost 0 bases, and 9 bases lay in between. The CDR3 DNA reads TGCGCCAGCAGCTTGGGTAGGGCGCTGAACACTGAAGCTTTCTTT. It codes for CASSLGRALNTEAFF.

In this sample, this clonotype turned up a few times. The CDR3 loop is CASSRELPDTQYF. CDR3 coding DNA: TGTGCCAGCAGTAGAGAATTGCCAGATACGCAGTATTTT. The chain recombines TRBV28 with TRBJ2-3; no reliable D call. In germline, CDR1 is MDHEN, CDR2 SYDVKM. The CDR3 has 13 amino acids. Trimming took off 5 bases at V and 4 bases at J, with 10 bases between the two ends.

V is TRBV2 and J is TRBJ1-2, with D perhaps matching TRBD1 (6 bases). Trimming removed 1 base at V and 4 bases at J, with 10 bases between. The CDR3 totals 14 residues. From germline, CDR1 is SNHLY and CDR2 FYNNEI. The CDR3 DNA is TGTGCCAGCAGTGAAGACAGGGTCTCCTATGGCTACACCTTC. This gives the protein CASSEDRVSYGYTF.

This clonotype is a singleton in its sample. This may be a read error, as it is one base from a much larger clone. This chain connects TRBV5-1 to TRBJ2-5, with 7 nucleotides matching TRBD1. V dropped 0 bases and J dropped 13; count of bases not matched to a gene: 15. The V gene's germline CDR1 is SGHRS and CDR2 YFSETQ. The CDR3 length is 15 residues. In nucleotides, the CDR3 is TGCGCCAGCAGCTTGGGCCTGGGACAGTTCTACGAGCGGTACTTC. Translation: CASSLGLGQFYERYF.

This clonotype was found many times. The chain links TRBV20-1 to TRBJ2-4, with 9 bases aligning to TRBD1. The CDR3 spans 15 residues. V lost 3 bases to trimming and J lost 5 bases; unmatched junction nucleotides: 8. The germline V gene has CDR1 DFQATT and CDR2 SNEGSKA (reference sequence). The CDR3 loop reads CSARGQGRLENIQYF. CDR3 in DNA: TGCAGTGCTAGGGGACAGGGAAGGTTGGAAAACATTCAGTACTTC.

This clonotype was recorded only once. This chain connects TRBV28 to TRBJ1-2, with a tentative D call TRBD1 (5 bases). Trimming pared 3 bases from V and 4 bases from J, leaving 12 bases between. CDR3 length equals 14 residues. Germline V gene sequence: CDR1 MDHEN, CDR2 SYDVKM. The CDR3 nucleotides are TGTGCCAGCAGTTTGCAGGGAGTTTTCTATGGCTACACCTTC. This codes for CASSLQGVFYGYTF.

This clonotype has only a few counts. The chain carries TRBV7-2 and TRBJ1-5, with 9 positions matching TRBD1. Per germline, CDR1 SGHTA and CDR2 FQGNSA. The CDR3 contains 16 residues. V was clipped by 5 bases and J by 0 bases; unmatched bases: 5. The CDR3 is CASSKQGAISNQPQHF. The CDR3 nucleotides are TGTGCCAGCAGCAAACAGGGGGCGATTAGCAATCAGCCCCAGCATTTT. Looking up the rest from reference TRBV7-2 and TRBJ1-5 gives the full variable domain: GAGVSQSPSNKVTEKGKDVELRCDPISGHTALYWYRQSLGQGLEFLIYFQGNSAPDKSGLPSDRFSAERTGGSVSTLTIQRTQQEDSAVYLCASSKQGAISNQPQHFGDGTRLSIL.

This clonotype was seen only a few times. The gene calls are TRBV20-1 and TRBJ1-6, with no clear D. Trimming shortened V by 4 bases and J by 10 bases, and 11 bases separated the two germline ends. Germline values: CDR1 DFQATT, CDR2 SNEGSKA (reference sequence). The CDR3 totals 12 residues. CDR3 nucleotides: TGCAGTGCTACTTCTGGGCAGTCACCCCTCCACTTT. As protein: CSATSGQSPLHF.

This clonotype was recorded at least ten times. CDR3 DNA sequence: TGTGCCAGCAGTTATGACAGACGCGAGCAGTACTTC. Encoded protein: CASSYDRREQYF. The rearrangement links TRBV6-5 to TRBJ2-7; D is perhaps TRBD1 (5 bases). Trimming stripped 3 bases from V and 6 bases from J, with 9 bases between. The CDR3 is 12 amino acids. Germline CDR1 MNHEY, CDR2 SVGAGI.

The chain has TRBV29-1 and TRBJ2-4; a possible D gene is TRBD1 (5 bases). The J call may be wrong; the DNA end is better matched by TRBJ2-7. This CDR3 comprises 13 residues. Germline V gene data show CDR1 as SQVTM and CDR2 as ANQGSEA. CDR3 bases: TGCAGCGTTGGTGGCAGGGCCCCCTACGAGCAGTACTTC. Translation gives CSVGGRAPYEQYF.

This clonotype was detected only a few times. The chain couples TRBV7-2 to TRBJ2-5, with D possibly being TRBD2 (5 bases). Deletions cut 4 bases from V and 3 bases from J, with 15 bases between. The CDR3 covers 15 residues. Germline V gives CDR1 SGHTA, CDR2 FQGNSA. The chain's CDR3 is CASSSGLGGKETQYF. The DNA of the CDR3 is TGTGCCAGCAGCTCGGGATTGGGCGGCAAAGAGACCCAGTACTTC.

Many counts were recorded for this clonotype. The CDR3 spells CASSRENIYGYTF. CDR3 coding DNA: TGTGCCAGCAGCCGAGAAAACATCTATGGCTACACCTTC. The rearrangement uses TRBV14 and TRBJ1-2; D unclear. CDR3 length equals 13 residues. CDR1 is SGHDN, CDR2 FVKESK, per germline. Between the trimmed V and J ends, which lost 4 bases and 4 bases, there was a span of 10 bases. The whole variable domain, filled in from reference TRBV14 and TRBJ1-2, reads EAGVTQFPSHSVIEKGQTVTLRCDPISGHDNLYWYRRVMGKEIKFLLHFVKESKQDESGMPNNRFLAERTGGTYSTLKVQPAELEDSGVYFCASSRENIYGYTFGSGTRLTVV.